This note documents a single TCR beta chain sequence. Its antigen is not identified. The data derive from a study of cytomegalovirus exposure and HLA in healthy donors. Findings and limits, study-wide: Highest at DRB1 and lowest at HLA-C, TCR association rates differed among HLA loci in a later analysis.

Both 60 Vbeta primers and 13 Jbeta primers went into the PCR. TCRdb keeps only in-frame clones here, not all; method: immunoSEQ multiplex PCR. There are tens of thousands of clones in the sample; around three quarters occur only once, and less than 9.5% lies in the top ten. The TCR comes from a man younger than 40 in good health and CMV-seronegative. Sequencing was carried out using PBMCs.

The CDR3 is CASSLGLADTDTQYF. The CDR3, as DNA: TGTGCCAGCAGTTTAGGACTAGCGGACACAGATACGCAGTATTTT. This rearrangement joins TRBV27 to TRBJ2-3, with 10 bases fitting TRBD2. There are 15 residues in the CDR3. J lost 2 bases, V lost 2 bases, and 1 base had no gene match. CDR1 is MNHEY, CDR2 SMNVEV, per germline (reference sequence).